This T cell receptor (beta chain) was sequenced for a study of T cells in Graves' hyperthyroidism and ophthalmopathy. This clonotype was observed a single time. This CDR3 has 10 amino acids. Per the germline V gene, CDR1 is LNHDA and CDR2 is SQIVND (reference sequence). TCR beta CDR3 regions were amplified from RNA. HTBI primers drove first-round RT-PCR of the TCR CDR3. TCRdb itself ran the multiplex PCR reads through MiXCR, one entry per CDR3 protein. The sample records 650,000 to 750,000 distinct CDR3 sequences, 11% to 15% being singletons. Uncontrolled infection, other autoimmune disease, pregnancy or lactation barred patients from enrollment.

The chain couples TRBV19 to TRBJ1-6, with no clear D. This receptor was taken from a woman under 30 with Graves' hyperthyroidism. The sequenced sample consisted of blood. The CDR3 bases are TGTGTTCCCCCCCCCCAGGCGCTCCACTTT. It yields the protein CVPPPQALHF.